The rows below give T cell receptor beta chains drawn from one sample of a study of blood T cell repertoires in COVID-19. Produced via immunoSEQ multiplex PCR; TCRdb's table is partial and in-frame only. The repertoire holds roughly 250,000 clones, with 88% as singletons. The sequencing sample was made of peripheral blood. The source of these receptors is a woman in her 40s who had recovered from COVID-19. Both conserved end residues are part of each CDR3. Size is omitted from some rows. Given values are once, few, many or a class for expanded clones.

size | J | V | CDR3
. | TRBJ1-4 | TRBV6-6 | CASSYSIVAGVEKLFF
. | TRBJ1-2 | TRBV6-6 | CASTPGTTYGYTF
. | TRBJ2-3 | TRBV6-5 | CASSRTQRTDTQYF
. | TRBJ2-4 | TRBV18 | CASSPGASGLNIQYF
. | TRBJ2-3 | TRBV2 | CASSRAGLSSTDTQYF
. | TRBJ2-4 | TRBV7-9 | CASSLSLAGSNIQYF
. | TRBJ1-4 | TRBV28 | CASSQGTGLREKLFF
. | TRBJ2-7 | TRBV2 | CASRVDRGRGEQYF
. | TRBJ1-2 | TRBV2 | CASSEVGGSYGYTF
once | TRBJ1-2 | TRBV7-6 | CASSLELEGLNYGYTF
. | TRBJ1-4 | TRBV4-1 | CASSQVPDSNNEKLFF
. | TRBJ2-7 | TRBV25-1 | CASSRAGGRREQYF
. | TRBJ1-5 | TRBV5-6 | CASSLWGRGNQPQHF
few | TRBJ2-3 | TRBV28 | CASTGVEDTQYF
. | TRBJ2-1 | TRBV9 | CASSVGPAGTHNEQFF
. | TRBJ1-4 | TRBV7-9 | CASSLALAELFF
. | TRBJ2-3 | TRBV29-1 | CSVEWPPGDTQYF
. | TRBJ2-5 | TRBV7-9 | CASSLRQLWGRSQETQYF
. | TRBJ2-2 | TRBV7-8 | CASSPRLDTGELFF
. | TRBJ1-1 | TRBV6-2/TRBV6-3 | CASSYPQGKGMNTEAFF
. | TRBJ2-5 | TRBV3-1/TRBV3-2 | CASTPGLLSRETQYF
. | TRBJ1-2 | TRBV28 | CATQPGNYGYTF
. | TRBJ1-3 | TRBV5-1 | CASSGQGAGNTIYF
. | TRBJ1-2 | TRBV28 | CASSSTQRRGYTF
. | TRBJ2-1 | TRBV3-1/TRBV3-2 | CASSQGAGGQFF
. | TRBJ2-1 | TRBV19 | CASSLQGGLDNEQFF
. | TRBJ1-3 | TRBV19 | CASRGQGLRNTIYF
. | TRBJ2-7 | TRBV7-9 | CASSPPPGLGLAGTYEQYF
. | TRBJ2-1 | TRBV7-8 | CASSLGPSPSGRFDEQFF
. | TRBJ2-2 | TRBV7-6 | CASSQGTSGTFSGELFF
. | TRBJ2-7 | TRBV5-5 | CASSPVASGRRGQYF
. | TRBJ2-7 | TRBV6-5 | CASSYAGGGPYEQYF
few | TRBJ2-7 | TRBV23-1 | CASTRQVPYEQYF
. | TRBJ2-7 | TRBV7-2 | CASSLVRERSYEQYF
. | TRBJ1-3 | TRBV19 | CASSIGQVGDRNTIYF
. | TRBJ2-7 | TRBV27 | CASSLGPSYEQYF
. | TRBJ1-1 | TRBV12-3/TRBV12-4 | CASSWGTAEAFF
. | TRBJ2-3 | TRBV5-4 | CASSARPEDTQYF
. | TRBJ2-5 | TRBV7-7 | CASSLAGGSMETQYF
. | TRBJ2-6 | TRBV28 | CASSSPGLGSGANVLTF
once | TRBJ1-5 | TRBV6-5 | CASRVGDGPQHF
. | TRBJ2-3 | TRBV4-1 | CASSQGFGSRTDTQYF
. | TRBJ2-3 | TRBV5-4 | CASSPRGGPPDTQYF
. | TRBJ1-1 | TRBV24-1 | CATSESTGRAEAFF
. | TRBJ2-1 | TRBV7-8 | CASSPPAGFGGRAGYNEQFF
. | TRBJ1-2 | TRBV25-1 | CASTEDRIYGYTF
. | TRBJ2-2 | TRBV29-1 | CSVEGGTSGWVTGELFF